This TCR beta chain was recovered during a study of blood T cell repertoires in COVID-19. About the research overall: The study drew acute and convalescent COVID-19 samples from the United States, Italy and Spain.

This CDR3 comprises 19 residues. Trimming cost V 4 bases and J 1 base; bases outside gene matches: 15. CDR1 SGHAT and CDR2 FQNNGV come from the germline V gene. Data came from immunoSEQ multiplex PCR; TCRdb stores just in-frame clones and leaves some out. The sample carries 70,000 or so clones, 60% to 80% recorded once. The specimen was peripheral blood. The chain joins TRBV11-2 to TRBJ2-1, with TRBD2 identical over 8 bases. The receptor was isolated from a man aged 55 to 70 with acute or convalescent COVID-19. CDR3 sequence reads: CASSSFPSGGRRSYNEQFF. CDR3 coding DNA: TGTGCCAGCAGCTCATTTCCCAGCGGGGGACGAAGGTCCTACAATGAGCAGTTCTTC.